These 28 T cell receptor beta chains originate from one sample sequenced in a study of T-cell reconstitution after alpha-beta-depleted transplantation in children. Preparing the TCRbeta library involved the use of unique molecular identifiers. TCRdb analysed the PCR reads with MiXCR anew, one entry per CDR3 protein. The sample lists about 980,000 distinct CDR3 sequences; roughly 29% were seen once. Material: PBMCs, mostly from graft donor cells, obtained 360 days after TCRalphabeta/CD19-depleted stem cell transplant. The receptors come from a boy in the first two years of life who had a stem cell transplant for SCID, so the T cells may come from the graft donor.

This clonotype was seen more than once but under ten times. The J gene is TRBJ1-4, the V gene TRBV12-3 or TRBV12-4; tentative D call: TRBD1 (6 bases). This CDR3 is built from 14 residues. Trimming shortened V by 5 bases and J by 4 bases, and 11 bases separated the two germline ends. This CDR3 is CASSHDRSNEKLFF. In DNA, the CDR3 is TGTGCCAGCAGTCACGACAGGAGTAATGAAAAACTGTTTTTT.

The genes are TRBV7-8 and TRBJ2-5; D may match TRBD1 or TRBD2 (6 bases each). Per the germline V gene, CDR1 is SGHVS and CDR2 is FQNEAQ. V lost 0 bases and J lost 0, with 14 bases in between. The CDR3 consists of 17 residues. Here the CDR3 reads CASSLAGGREYQETQYF. CDR3 bases: TGTGCCAGCAGCTTAGCGGGGGGCCGAGAGTACCAAGAGACCCAGTACTTC.

The rearrangement uses TRBV6-1 and TRBJ2-1; D possibly corresponds to TRBD1 (5 bases). CDR1 and CDR2 from the germline V gene are MNHNS and SASEGT. The CDR3 loop spans 13 amino acids. With 8 bases removed from V and 3 bases from J, the gap between germline ends came to 11 bases. The CDR3 nucleotides read TGTGCCAGCCTTTGGGGCCACTACAATGAGCAGTTCTTC. Translation gives CASLWGHYNEQFF.

This clonotype was found a few times. This rearrangement joins TRBV12-5 to TRBJ2-3; D may be TRBD1 or TRBD2 (5 bases each). The ends were cut back, 4 bases at V and 6 bases at J, with 17 bases in the middle. Germline V gene sequence: CDR1 LGHNT, CDR2 FRNRAP. The CDR3 runs 15 residues. The CDR3 is CASGSGASQTDTQYF. In nucleotides, the CDR3 is TGTGCTAGTGGTTCCGGGGCTTCCCAAACGGATACGCAGTATTTT.

In its sample, this clonotype was seen a few times. J is TRBJ2-7 and V is TRBV20-1; maybe TRBD1 (5 bases). This CDR3 is built from 17 residues. Germline V CDR1 and CDR2: DFQATT, SNEGSKA (reference sequence). The V and J ends lost 2 bases and 2 bases respectively, with 22 bases between them. CDR3 bases: TGCAGTGCTAGATCCCTCGGCGGCAGGGAAGTCCCCTACGAGCAGTACTTC. Its translation: CSARSLGGREVPYEQYF.

A few counts support this clonotype. A read error may account for a junction end that differs from germline. V gene TRBV2 combines with J gene TRBJ2-1; 7 bases fit TRBD2. Per the germline V gene, CDR1 is SNHLY and CDR2 is FYNNEI. There are 15 residues in the CDR3. CDR3 sequence reads: CASREGRGTYNEQFF. In DNA form, the CDR3 reads TGTGCCAGCAGAGAAGGGCGGGGGACTTACAATGAGCAGTTCTTC.

The table lists this clonotype with a count of one. The V gene is TRBV5-1, the J gene TRBJ1-1; D is unclear. V lost 1 base and J 6 bases, leaving 10 bases between the germline ends. The CDR3 is made up of 13 amino acids. Germline V gene lookup returns CDR1 SGHRS and CDR2 YFSETQ. The CDR3 is CASSLSGSPEAFF. In nucleotides, the CDR3 is TGCGCCAGCAGCTTGTCTGGGTCCCCTGAAGCTTTCTTT.

This rearrangement joins TRBV20-1 to TRBJ2-3; D gene unclear. This CDR3 contains 13 residues. Trimming left V 6 bases short and J 4 bases short, with 14 bases between. CDR1 is DFQATT, CDR2 SNEGSKA, per germline (reference sequence). The chain's CDR3 is CSATGKSPDTQYF. CDR3 nucleotide sequence: TGCAGTGCCACCGGCAAGTCGCCAGATACGCAGTATTTT.

This chain links TRBV6-2 or TRBV6-3 with TRBJ2-3; 11 positions agree with TRBD2. With 0 bases clipped from V and 7 bases from J, the junction kept 9 bases outside the gene matches. Germline V gene data show CDR1 as MNHEY and CDR2 as SVGEGT. The CDR3 is 17 amino acids. This CDR3 reads CASSYSFPSGGINTQYF. The CDR3 DNA follows: TGTGCCAGCAGTTACTCGTTCCCTAGCGGGGGGATCAATACGCAGTATTTT.

The gene calls are TRBV7-3 and TRBJ2-1, with 9 nucleotides matching TRBD2. The length of the CDR3 is 17 residues. With V trimmed by 4 bases and J by 4 bases, 11 bases remained unmatched. Germline loops: CDR1 SGHTA, CDR2 FQGTGA. CDR3 in amino acids: CASSSQGLAGKYNEQFF. For the CDR3, the DNA is TGTGCCAGCAGCTCGCAAGGCCTAGCGGGGAAGTACAATGAGCAGTTCTTC. Variable domain in full (rest from reference TRBV7-3 and TRBJ2-1): GAGVSQTPSNKVTEKGKYVELRCDPISGHTALYWYRQSLGQGPEFLIYFQGTGAADDSGLPNDRFFAVRPEGSVSTLKIQRTERGDSAVYLCASSSQGLAGKYNEQFFGPGTRLTVL.

J is TRBJ1-5 and V is TRBV25-1; no reliable D call. The CDR3 is 14 amino acids. The germline V and J ends were trimmed by 2 bases and 0 bases, with 5 bases remaining between them. CDR1 is MGHDK, CDR2 SYGVNS, per germline. Here the CDR3 reads CASSEIYSNQPQHF. The CDR3 DNA follows: TGTGCCAGCAGTGAAATATATAGCAATCAGCCCCAGCATTTT.

V gene TRBV5-4 combines with J gene TRBJ1-2; D ambiguous. CDR3 size: 13 residues. CDR1 and CDR2 (germline): SGHNT, YYREEE (reference sequence). V lost 6 bases and J 3 bases, leaving 12 bases between the germline ends. The CDR3 DNA sequence: TGTGCCAGCAAAGGTCGGAGGGACTATGGCTACACCTTC. Translating it yields CASKGRRDYGYTF.

The V and J genes are TRBV10-3 and TRBJ2-1; 9 nucleotides align to TRBD1. This CDR3 spans 14 amino acids. In germline, CDR1 is ENHRY, CDR2 SYGVKD. After removal of 2 bases from V and 7 bases from J, the junction contained 3 bases not matched to a gene. The DNA for the CDR3 is TGTGCCATCAGTGAGATAGGACAGGGGAATGAGCAGTTCTTC. Translation gives CAISEIGQGNEQFF.

In this sample, this clonotype turned up many times. This chain links TRBV5-1 with TRBJ2-7; 13 positions match TRBD2. The germline gives CDR1 SGHRS, CDR2 YFSETQ. CDR3 length: 15 residues. V shed 2 bases, J shed 6 bases, and the junction held 5 bases outside the gene matches. CDR3 sequence (DNA): TGCGCCAGCAGCTTCGCGACTAGCGGGGGGTTCGAGCAGTACTTC. Translating it yields CASSFATSGGFEQYF.

J is TRBJ1-4 and V is TRBV7-2; D not resolved. The ends were cut back, 5 bases at V and 7 bases at J, with 17 bases in the middle. The CDR3 has 15 residues. Germline V gene data show CDR1 as SGHTA and CDR2 as FQGNSA. CDR3 in DNA: TGTGCCAGCAGCACCTACTCGGGGATGGGTGAAAAACTGTTTTTT. Protein: CASSTYSGMGEKLFF.

CDR3 protein: CAISEPLAPDTDTQYF. CDR3 DNA sequence: TGTGCCATCAGTGAACCCCTAGCGCCCGACACAGATACGCAGTATTTT. The V call is TRBV10-3, the J call TRBJ2-3; tentative D call: TRBD2 (6 bases). Trimming took off 3 bases at V and 2 bases at J, with 15 bases between the two ends. CDR1 and CDR2 (germline): ENHRY, SYGVKD. This CDR3 has 16 amino acids.

In this sample, this clonotype turned up a few times. The chain employs TRBV12-3 or TRBV12-4 and TRBJ2-3; tentatively, D is TRBD1 (6 bases). This CDR3 spans 14 amino acids. V lost 6 bases and J lost 2, with 12 bases in between. The chain's CDR3 is CASSQGQTTDTQYF. The CDR3 DNA follows: TGTGCCAGCAGCCAAGGACAGACCACAGATACGCAGTATTTT.

This clonotype has only a few counts. J is TRBJ2-7 and V is TRBV20-1, with D possibly TRBD2 on 7 matching bases. This CDR3 comprises 13 residues. V was cut by 3 bases and J by 6 bases, with 15 bases left in between. Germline values: CDR1 DFQATT, CDR2 SNEGSKA (reference sequence). CDR3 DNA sequence: TGCAGTGCTAGTTCGGGGGGCCCAGGCGAGCAGTACTTC. It codes for CSASSGGPGEQYF.

The chain combines TRBV20-1 with TRBJ2-3, with D perhaps matching TRBD1 (6 bases). This CDR3 is 16 amino acids long. CDR1 DFQATT and CDR2 SNEGSKA come from the germline V gene (reference sequence). CDR3 in DNA: TGCACCAAGCAGGCCAGGGACACTTCCTTTGGAGATACGCAGTATTTT. Translated: CTKQARDTSFGDTQYF.

Only a few counts were recorded for this clonotype. V gene TRBV4-1 combines with J gene TRBJ2-1, with a possible D match to TRBD1 (6 bases). The CDR3 covers 14 residues. Germline CDR1 reads MGHRA; CDR2 reads YSYEKL. Trimming cost V 5 bases and J 8 bases, with 16 bases left between them. The DNA of the CDR3 is TGCGCCAGCAGCGATGGACAGATACTCGATGAGCAGTTCTTC. Its protein product is CASSDGQILDEQFF.

This clonotype has only a few counts. CDR3 residues: CASSVQSGYQHNEQFF. In nucleotides, the CDR3 is TGTGCCAGCAGCGTACAGAGCGGGTACCAACACAATGAGCAGTTCTTC. The rearrangement links TRBV9 to TRBJ2-1; D possibly corresponds to TRBD2 (6 bases). Trimming pared 1 base from V and 5 bases from J, leaving 16 bases between. The CDR3 contains 16 residues. Looked up from germline, CDR1 is SGDLS and CDR2 is YYNGEE. Full variable domain (remainder filled in from reference TRBV9 and TRBJ2-1): DSGVTQTPKHLITATGQRVTLRCSPRSGDLSVYWYQQSLDQGLQFLIQYYNGEERAKGNILERFSAQQFPDLHSELNLSSLELGDSALYFCASSVQSGYQHNEQFFGPGTRLTVL.

This clonotype was recorded a few times. The chain joins TRBV12-3 or TRBV12-4 to TRBJ2-1; TRBD1 is a possible D gene (5 bases). V was trimmed by 6 bases and J by 0 bases, leaving 15 bases between them. This CDR3 spans 16 amino acids. The CDR3 spells CASSVLTESSYNEQFF. The CDR3 nucleotides read TGTGCCAGCAGCGTCCTGACAGAAAGCTCCTACAATGAGCAGTTCTTC.

The V and J genes are TRBV29-1 and TRBJ2-3; D is perhaps TRBD1 (5 bases). The CDR3 contains 11 residues. Germline V lookup: CDR1 SQVTM, CDR2 ANQGSEA. Trimming removed 8 bases at V and 6 bases at J, with 12 bases between. The CDR3 protein is CSLTAWDTQYF. CDR3 nucleotides: TGCAGCCTGACAGCGTGGGATACGCAGTATTTT.

This clonotype has a handful of counts. The chain is built from TRBV5-6 and TRBJ2-5; D perhaps matches TRBD2 (6 bases). Germline V gene sequence: CDR1 SGHDT, CDR2 YYEEEE. Trimming stripped 5 bases from V and 5 bases from J, with 16 bases between. The CDR3 length is 14 residues. The CDR3 is CASRRGGPLETQYF. DNA for the CDR3: TGTGCCAGCAGGCGGGGCGGCCCTCTTGAGACCCAGTACTTC.

The chain links TRBV20-1 to TRBJ1-4; maybe TRBD1 (5 bases). The CDR3 has 15 residues. Trimming removed 0 bases at V and 5 bases at J, with 13 bases between. CDR1 and CDR2 from the germline V gene are DFQATT and SNEGSKA (reference sequence). The CDR3 nucleotides are TGCAGTGCTAGAGAGCTAGGGAAGGGGAATGAAAAACTGTTTTTT. Protein product: CSARELGKGNEKLFF.

The chain carries TRBV3-1 and TRBJ2-1; 7 bases are shared with TRBD2. Per the germline V gene, CDR1 is LGHDT and CDR2 is YNNKEL (reference sequence). J gave up 4 bases and V 11 bases, and 23 bases lay outside the gene matches. The CDR3 extends over 18 amino acids. The CDR3 here is CASCQWPRGAGIYNEQFF. CDR3 in DNA: TGTGCCTCCTGCCAATGGCCTAGAGGAGCGGGGATTTACAATGAGCAGTTCTTC.

The sample holds a few counts of this clonotype. V gene TRBV12-3 or TRBV12-4 combines with J gene TRBJ2-3; the match to TRBD1 covers 7 bases. V gave up 5 bases and J gave up 5 bases; unmatched junction bases: 4. This CDR3 is built from 13 residues. This chain's CDR3 is CASSRTGGDTQYF. The CDR3 DNA reads TGTGCCAGCAGTCGGACAGGAGGAGATACGCAGTATTTT.

This sequence joins TRBV5-5 and TRBJ1-4; TRBD1 might be the D (5 bases). CDR3 size: 14 residues. V lost 1 base to trimming and J lost 5 bases, with 9 bases between them. Germline CDR1 SGHKS, CDR2 YYEKEE (reference sequence). The CDR3 DNA sequence: TGTGCCAGCAGCTTGTTAGCAGGGAATGAAAAACTGTTTTTT. This encodes CASSLLAGNEKLFF.